Listed here are 21 T cell receptor beta chains from one sample, sequenced in a study of type 1 regulatory T cells. Their antigens remain unidentified. Using its own MiXCR run on the reads, TCRdb lists one record per CDR3 protein. Here the sample spans fewer than 25,000 distinct CDR3 sequences, over 55% being singletons. Input material: cultured T cells, either the whole culture or a sorted T cell fraction (not recorded which). Subset meaning: Tr1-enriched cell product generated in vitro against host alloantigens. Every receptor here comes from a human donor in good health.

This chain's CDR3 is CASTPPDRVRSTDTQYF. For the CDR3, the DNA is TGTGCCAGCACCCCCCCGGACCGGGTCCGGAGCACAGATACGCAGTATTTT. V and J are TRBV21-1 and TRBJ2-3; TRBD1 is the table's D call, not checked against the DNA. TRBV21-1 is labeled a pseudogene. The CDR3 runs 17 residues.

This rearrangement joins TRBV20-1 to TRBJ1-4; D may be TRBD1 (5 bases). The CDR3 consists of 13 residues. Germline V gives CDR1 DFQATT, CDR2 SNEGSKA (reference sequence). V lost 8 bases, J lost 3 bases, and 13 bases lay in between. In DNA, the CDR3 is TGCAGTACACCCGGGGGGGCTAATGAAAAACTGTTTTTT. Its translation is CSTPGGANEKLFF.

The chain has TRBV6-1 and TRBJ1-6; D call uncertain. Trimming took 2 bases from V and 0 from J, leaving 11 bases between them. The CDR3 consists of 17 residues. In germline, CDR1 is MNHNS, CDR2 SASEGT. Here the CDR3 DNA reads TGTGCCAGCAGTGAATGGCTAGGGAGCTCCTATAATTCACCCCTCCACTTT. Translated, it gives CASSEWLGSSYNSPLHF.

The J gene is TRBJ2-1, the V gene TRBV7-9; D ambiguous. Trimming cost V 4 bases and J 2 bases, with 12 bases left between them. Germline values: CDR1 SEHNR, CDR2 FQNEAQ (reference sequence). This CDR3 has 15 amino acids. In DNA form, the CDR3 reads TGTGCCAGCAGCTCCTCCTCCAGCGCCTACAATGAGCAGTTCTTC. It translates to CASSSSSSAYNEQFF.

V and J are TRBV20-1 and TRBJ1-2; TRBD1 matches 7 bases. CDR1 is DFQATT and CDR2 is SNEGSKA in the germline V gene (reference sequence). The CDR3 loop spans 14 amino acids. V lost 1 base to trimming and J lost 3 bases; unmatched junction nucleotides: 5. The CDR3 loop reads CSARARGLDYGYTF. In DNA form, the CDR3 reads TGCAGTGCTAGAGCGAGGGGGCTGGACTATGGCTACACCTTC.

This clonotype was counted only a few times. The chain combines TRBV6-5 with TRBJ1-2, with D perhaps TRBD1 (5 bases). V dropped 8 bases and J dropped 8 bases, with 18 bases sitting between them. Germline V gene sequence: CDR1 MNHEY, CDR2 SVGAGI. The CDR3 totals 13 residues. The CDR3 coding sequence is TGTGCCAGCGGAGGGTGGGACGGTATCGGCTACACCTTC. This encodes CASGGWDGIGYTF.

V gene TRBV20-1 combines with J gene TRBJ1-2; D call uncertain. Trimming took off 6 bases at V and 1 base at J, with 15 bases between the two ends. Germline values: CDR1 DFQATT, CDR2 SNEGSKA (reference sequence). CDR3 length equals 14 residues. CDR3 DNA: TGCAGTGCGTATACGGGCGGAGGTAACTATGGCTACACCTTC. This gives the protein CSAYTGGGNYGYTF.

This clonotype was counted between two and nine times. This rearrangement joins TRBV6-2 or TRBV6-3 to TRBJ2-3, with D possibly matching TRBD2 (5 bases). The CDR3 runs to 13 residues. Per germline, CDR1 MNHEY and CDR2 SVGEGT. V gave up 7 bases and J gave up 8 bases, with 16 bases separating them. CDR3 in amino acids: CASKSSTSGTQYF. CDR3 bases: TGTGCCAGCAAGTCCTCTACTAGTGGTACGCAGTATTTT.

The chain is built from TRBV18 and TRBJ1-3, with 9 bases lining up with TRBD1. Trimming took 1 base from V and 0 from J; bases not matched to a gene: 7. CDR3 length: 18 residues. CDR1 and CDR2 from the germline V gene are KGHSH and LQKENI. CDR3 region: CASSPLGQGPSSGNTIYF. CDR3 coding DNA: TGTGCCAGCTCACCACTCGGACAGGGGCCTAGCTCTGGAAACACCATATATTTT.

This chain uses TRBV4-1 with TRBJ2-4; TRBD2 matches 8 bases. J gave up 0 bases and V 4 bases, and 8 bases lay outside the gene matches. Looked up from germline, CDR1 is MGHRA and CDR2 is YSYEKL. The CDR3 sequence is 17 residues long. The CDR3 DNA follows: TGCGCCAGCAGCCCTGCCGGCGGGGGGACAGCCAAAAACATTCAGTACTTC. Protein product: CASSPAGGGTAKNIQYF.

The chain employs TRBV7-6 and TRBJ2-3, with TRBD1 matching over 8 bases. There are 14 residues in the CDR3. V trimming: 5 bases; J trimming: 0 bases; junction bases outside the gene matches: 1. Germline V gene data show CDR1 as SGHVS and CDR2 as FNYEAQ. Here the CDR3 reads CASSGQGSTDTQYF. Here the CDR3 DNA reads TGTGCCAGCAGCGGACAGGGTAGCACAGATACGCAGTATTTT.

The V and J genes are TRBV10-3 and TRBJ2-1; a possible D gene is TRBD2 (6 bases). The CDR3 consists of 16 residues. Trimming removed 0 bases at V and 10 bases at J, with 19 bases between. Germline CDR1 is ENHRY and CDR2 is SYGVKD. The CDR3 sequence: CAISESQGGALGEQFF. In nucleotides, the CDR3 is TGTGCCATCAGTGAGTCTCAGGGCGGGGCCCTAGGAGAGCAGTTCTTC.

The J gene is TRBJ2-3, the V gene TRBV20-1; D is undetermined. The V end lost 3 bases, the J end lost 0 bases, and 13 bases lay between the germline ends. From germline, CDR1 is DFQATT and CDR2 SNEGSKA (reference sequence). This CDR3 has 15 amino acids. In nucleotides, the CDR3 is TGCAGTGCTAGCCCCGGACGAGCTAGCACAGATACGCAGTATTTT. Encoded protein: CSASPGRASTDTQYF.

V usage is TRBV6-2 or TRBV6-3 and J usage is TRBJ1-1; maybe TRBD1 (6 bases). This CDR3 region has 14 residues. Germline loops: CDR1 MNHEY, CDR2 SVGEGT. The germline V and J ends were trimmed by 4 bases and 0 bases, with 9 bases remaining between them. CDR3 sequence reads: CASSSGTLNTEAFF. DNA for the CDR3: TGTGCCAGCAGTTCCGGGACACTGAACACTGAAGCTTTCTTT.

This clonotype was seen a single time. This chain joins TRBV4-3 and TRBJ2-3; 8 bases fit TRBD1. V lost 0 bases and J lost 8; bases outside the gene matches: 7. The CDR3 has 15 amino acids. Germline V gives CDR1 LGHNA, CDR2 YSLEER. CDR3 residues: CASSQDLGRGPTQYF. The DNA of the CDR3 is TGCGCCAGCAGCCAAGATTTGGGCAGGGGGCCTACGCAGTATTTT.

The J gene is TRBJ2-3, the V gene TRBV20-1, with TRBD2 as a possible D gene (7 bases). This CDR3 is 17 amino acids long. Germline CDR1 is DFQATT and CDR2 is SNEGSKA (reference sequence). Trimming pared 0 bases from V and 6 bases from J, leaving 22 bases between. This CDR3 is CSARDPLAGAPRDTQYF. The CDR3 region has the DNA TGCAGTGCTAGAGACCCACTTGCGGGGGCCCCCCGGGATACGCAGTATTTT.

The rearrangement joins TRBV20-1 to TRBJ1-1; the match to TRBD1 covers 7 bases. CDR3 length: 12 residues. CDR1 and CDR2 from the germline V gene are DFQATT and SNEGSKA (reference sequence). V lost 5 bases to trimming and J lost 7 bases; unmatched junction nucleotides: 7. CDR3 residues: CSAPRGQVEAFF. The DNA of the CDR3 is TGCAGTGCTCCCAGAGGACAGGTTGAAGCTTTCTTT.

The CDR3 loop is CASSLDRQETEAFF. The CDR3 DNA follows: TGCGCCAGCAGCTTGGACAGGCAGGAAACTGAAGCTTTCTTT. The rearrangement joins TRBV5-1 to TRBJ1-1, with D maybe TRBD1 (5 bases). Trimming left V 0 bases short and J 5 bases short, with 11 bases between. The CDR3 contains 14 residues. CDR1 is SGHRS and CDR2 is YFSETQ in the germline V gene.

The chain couples TRBV28 to TRBJ1-2, with a tentative D call TRBD1 (6 bases). The V gene's germline CDR1 is MDHEN and CDR2 SYDVKM. This CDR3 region has 13 residues. V was shortened by 6 bases and J by 4 bases, with 12 bases between the two germline ends. The CDR3: CASSLDSLYGYTF. In nucleotides, the CDR3 is TGTGCCAGCAGCCTGGACAGTCTCTATGGCTACACCTTC.

The chain recombines TRBV12-3 or TRBV12-4 with TRBJ1-5, with a tentative D call TRBD1 (5 bases). This CDR3 has 14 residues. Between the trimmed V and J ends, which lost 7 bases and 5 bases, there was a span of 15 bases. The CDR3 sequence is CASTPDKVDQPQHF. The CDR3 region has the DNA TGTGCCAGCACTCCGGACAAGGTGGATCAGCCCCAGCATTTT.

The DNA of the CDR3 is TGTGCCAGCAGGGCCAACCAGGGGACGATGAGCTACACCTTC. Translation: CASRANQGTMSYTF. The chain joins TRBV2 to TRBJ1-2, with TRBD1 as a possible D gene (6 bases). The CDR3 is 14 residues long. V dropped 6 bases and J dropped 9 bases, with 20 bases sitting between them. Germline assignment: CDR1 SNHLY and CDR2 FYNNEI.